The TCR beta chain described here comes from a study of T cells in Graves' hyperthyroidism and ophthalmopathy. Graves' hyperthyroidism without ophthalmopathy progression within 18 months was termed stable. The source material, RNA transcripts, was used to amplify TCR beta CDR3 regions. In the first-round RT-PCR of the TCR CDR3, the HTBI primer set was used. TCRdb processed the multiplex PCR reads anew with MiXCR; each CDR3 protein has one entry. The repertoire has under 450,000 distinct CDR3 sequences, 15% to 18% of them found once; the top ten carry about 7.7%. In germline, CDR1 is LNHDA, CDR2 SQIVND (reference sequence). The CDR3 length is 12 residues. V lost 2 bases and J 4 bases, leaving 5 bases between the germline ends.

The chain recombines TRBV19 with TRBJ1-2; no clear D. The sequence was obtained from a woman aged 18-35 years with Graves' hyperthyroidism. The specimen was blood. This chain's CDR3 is CASSIYSYGYTF. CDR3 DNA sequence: TGTGCCAGTAGTATATACAGCTATGGCTACACCTTC.